Shown below are 28 T cell receptor beta chains from a single sample sequenced in a study of blood T cells in healthy people across ages. With a J-beta primer mix and a sample-barcoded 5' primer, a second PCR ran roughly 6 to 11 cycles. Each CDR3 protein gets one entry after TCRdb re-called the 5' RACE reads with MiXCR. The sample records hundreds of thousands of distinct CDR3 sequences, around 50% being singletons. Specimen: blood. The receptors stem from a man aged 35 to 55 in good health.

The chain has TRBV5-1 and TRBJ2-1, with D perhaps matching TRBD2 (6 bases). The CDR3 covers 16 residues. Germline assignment: CDR1 SGHRS and CDR2 YFSETQ. Between the trimmed V and J ends, which lost 0 bases and 8 bases, there was a span of 18 bases. CDR3 coding DNA: TGCGCCAGCAGCTTGGGGGGCGGGACCGCTCGCGATGAGCAGTTCTTC. This sequence encodes CASSLGGGTARDEQFF.

This clonotype occurred a few times. The rearrangement joins TRBV28 to TRBJ2-5; a possible D gene is TRBD1 (6 bases). The DNA end favors TRBJ2-7, so the J call may be wrong. The V gene's germline CDR1 is MDHEN and CDR2 SYDVKM. The CDR3 consists of 12 residues. CDR3 sequence reads: CASSLYRDEQYF. The CDR3 nucleotides read TGTGCCAGCAGTCTTTACAGGGACGAGCAGTACTTC.

This chain joins TRBV4-1 and TRBJ2-3, with 8 bases lining up with TRBD2. The ends lost 3 bases at V and 2 bases at J; junction bases unmatched: 7. Germline V CDR1 and CDR2: MGHRA, YSYEKL. This CDR3 has 16 amino acids. The CDR3 spells CASSHEVAGFTDTQYF. CDR3 DNA: TGCGCCAGCAGCCATGAAGTAGCGGGGTTCACAGATACGCAGTATTTT.

The chain carries TRBV7-2 and TRBJ2-7; a possible D gene is TRBD2 (5 bases). The end of the DNA fits TRBJ2-5 better, so the J call may be wrong. Germline CDR1 SGHTA, CDR2 FQGNSA. The CDR3 length is 14 residues. The CDR3 reads CASSKPPRGGTQYF. The CDR3 coding sequence is TGTGCCAGCAGCAAACCACCGCGCGGAGGGACCCAGTACTTC.

This sequence joins TRBV15 and TRBJ2-3; TRBD2 matches 11 bases. V dropped 3 bases and J dropped 1; count of bases not matched to a gene: 3. The CDR3 is made up of 16 amino acids. Germline loops: CDR1 LNHNV, CDR2 YYDKDF (reference sequence). The CDR3 DNA follows: TGTGCCACCAGCAGCTTAGCGGGAGGGGGCACAGATACGCAGTATTTT. Protein sequence: CATSSLAGGGTDTQYF.

The CDR3 bases are TGCGCCAGCAGTGAAGTTAGGGCATCGGGCTCTGGGGCCAACGTCCTGACTTTC. It is translated as CASSEVRASGSGANVLTF. This chain connects TRBV10-2 to TRBJ2-6; D not resolved. The V end was cut by 3 bases, the J end by 0 bases, with 15 bases between. The CDR3 has 18 residues. In germline, CDR1 is WSHSY, CDR2 SAAADI.

This chain links TRBV20-1 with TRBJ2-7, with D possibly called TRBD1 or TRBD2 (6 bases each). Germline V gene lookup returns CDR1 DFQATT and CDR2 SNEGSKA (reference sequence). V lost 5 bases, J lost 3 bases, and 11 bases lay in between. The CDR3 totals 12 residues. In DNA, the CDR3 is TGCAGTGCTGGAGGGGGGCTCTACGAGCAGTACTTC. Protein: CSAGGGLYEQYF.

The V gene is TRBV27, the J gene TRBJ1-5; 7 bases line up with TRBD1. Looked up from germline, CDR1 is MNHEY and CDR2 is SMNVEV (reference sequence). Trimming cost V 6 bases and J 7 bases; bases outside gene matches: 9. The CDR3 runs 14 residues. CDR3 sequence reads: CASRYTGAGQPQHF. Written as DNA, the CDR3 is TGTGCCAGCAGGTACACAGGGGCAGGACAGCCCCAGCATTTT.

V is TRBV12-3 or TRBV12-4 and J is TRBJ2-5, with D possibly matching TRBD2 (5 bases). This CDR3 spans 12 amino acids. Trimming took off 5 bases at V and 7 bases at J, with 11 bases between the two ends. The chain's CDR3 is CASSRGRGTQYF. CDR3 sequence (DNA): TGTGCCAGCAGTCGCGGCCGGGGGACCCAGTACTTC.

This clonotype was seen only a few times. The V gene is TRBV2, the J gene TRBJ1-6; D not certain. Germline V CDR1 and CDR2: SNHLY, FYNNEI. This CDR3 is 13 amino acids long. With 5 bases removed from V and 10 bases from J, the gap between germline ends came to 12 bases. CDR3 bases: TGTGCCAGCAGTAGCGACGTGGGATCACCCCTCCACTTT. This gives the protein CASSSDVGSPLHF.

The sample holds one count of this clonotype. CDR3 protein: CASSLRAPLGTQYF. The DNA of the CDR3 is TGTGCCAGCAGTCTGAGGGCGCCGTTGGGGACCCAGTACTTC. The chain recombines TRBV12-3 or TRBV12-4 with TRBJ2-5, with a weak D call TRBD2 (5 bases). Trimming shortened V by 5 bases and J by 7 bases, and 17 bases separated the two germline ends. The CDR3 is made up of 14 amino acids.

V usage is TRBV20-1 and J usage is TRBJ2-7, with D unresolved. Trimming left V 6 bases short and J 7 bases short, with 10 bases between. Germline V lookup: CDR1 DFQATT, CDR2 SNEGSKA (reference sequence). The length of the CDR3 is 10 residues. The CDR3 nucleotides read TGCAGTGCGTGGCGGTTGGAGCAGTACTTC. It codes for CSAWRLEQYF.

The chain has TRBV7-9 and TRBJ1-2, with unresolved D. V was shortened by 5 bases and J by 0 bases, with 13 bases between the two germline ends. Germline V gene lookup returns CDR1 SEHNR and CDR2 FQNEAQ (reference sequence). The CDR3 length is 15 residues. The CDR3: CASSPESLTNYGYTF. CDR3 coding DNA: TGTGCCAGCAGCCCCGAGTCTCTCACTAACTATGGCTACACCTTC.

The V call is TRBV7-8, the J call TRBJ2-4; 7 nucleotides line up with TRBD1. This CDR3 contains 18 residues. Trimming at V came to 4 bases and at J to 3 bases, leaving 15 bases not matched to a gene. Germline values: CDR1 SGHVS, CDR2 FQNEAQ. Here the CDR3 DNA reads TGTGCCAGCAGCTCCGACCGGCCGGGACAGAGAGTCAAAAACATTCAGTACTTC. It specifies CASSSDRPGQRVKNIQYF.

The rearrangement uses TRBV20-1 and TRBJ2-3, with D possibly being TRBD1 (5 bases). The CDR3 has 16 amino acids. Trimming took 0 bases from V and 5 from J, leaving 18 bases between them. Germline V gene sequence: CDR1 DFQATT, CDR2 SNEGSKA (reference sequence). The CDR3 DNA reads TGCAGTGCTAGAGATCTCAGAGCCCCCGACAGAGATACGCAGTATTTT. This encodes CSARDLRAPDRDTQYF.

In this sample, this clonotype turned up once. The rearrangement links TRBV24-1 to TRBJ2-2; a possible D gene is TRBD1 (5 bases). Trimming stripped 3 bases from V and 2 bases from J, with 9 bases between. This CDR3 is 15 amino acids long. In germline, CDR1 is KGHDR, CDR2 SFDVKD. The CDR3 nucleotides are TGTGCCACCAGTGATCGCCGGACAAACACCGGGGAGCTGTTTTTT. It codes for CATSDRRTNTGELFF.

V usage is TRBV5-5 and J usage is TRBJ1-4, with 7 bases lining up with TRBD1. Germline V CDR1 and CDR2: SGHKS, YYEKEE (reference sequence). V lost 4 bases and J lost 8; bases outside the gene matches: 11. This CDR3 has 15 amino acids. CDR3 coding DNA: TGTGCCAGCAGCCAATTACAGGGGTATGGCGAAAAACTGTTTTTT. Protein: CASSQLQGYGEKLFF.

V is TRBV20-1 and J is TRBJ2-7; 8 bases line up with TRBD1. The CDR3 sequence is 12 residues long. Trimming cost V 7 bases and J 3 bases; bases outside gene matches: 5. From germline, CDR1 is DFQATT and CDR2 SNEGSKA (reference sequence). The CDR3 spells CSGRQGIYEQYF. DNA of the CDR3: TGCAGTGGGAGACAGGGGATCTACGAGCAGTACTTC.

The J gene is TRBJ2-7, the V gene TRBV2, with D hard to call. CDR3 length: 11 residues. Germline values: CDR1 SNHLY, CDR2 FYNNEI. V lost 4 bases, J lost 7 bases, and 8 bases lay in between. The CDR3 here is CASSVKVEQYF. DNA of the CDR3: TGTGCCAGCAGTGTTAAGGTTGAGCAGTACTTC.

The rearrangement joins TRBV15 to TRBJ2-3, with TRBD2 matching over 9 bases. The CDR3 runs 13 residues. The junction had 7 bases not matched to a gene; V was cut back by 10 bases and J by 5 bases. Germline loops: CDR1 LNHNV, CDR2 YYDKDF (reference sequence). The CDR3 DNA reads TGTGCCAGCAACAGCGGGGGGAGAGATACGCAGTATTTT. Its translation: CASNSGGRDTQYF.

This clonotype was detected only a few times. The chain has TRBV5-8 and TRBJ1-5; D not certain. The V gene lost 4 bases and the J gene lost 4 bases, with 6 bases spanning the gap. The CDR3 consists of 12 residues. CDR1 SGHTS and CDR2 YDEGEE come from the germline V gene. This CDR3 reads CASSPRNQPQHF. The DNA of the CDR3 is TGTGCCAGCAGCCCTAGAAATCAGCCCCAGCATTTT.

V gene TRBV9 combines with J gene TRBJ1-2, with D unresolved. The CDR3 runs to 15 residues. V gave up 2 bases and J gave up 7 bases, with 18 bases separating them. Germline CDR1 SGDLS, CDR2 YYNGEE. In nucleotides, the CDR3 is TGTGCCAGCAGCGTGGAAGAGGAGGAAGCGTGTGGCTACACCTTC. Protein sequence: CASSVEEEEACGYTF.

The chain couples TRBV6-2 or TRBV6-3 to TRBJ2-4; weak D call: TRBD2 (6 bases). The CDR3 consists of 14 residues. V lost 6 bases and J 3 bases, leaving 12 bases between the germline ends. Looked up from germline, CDR1 is MNHEY and CDR2 is SVGEGT. For the CDR3, the DNA is TGTGCCAGCAGAAACGCCGGGGGCAAAAACATTCAGTACTTC. Translated, it gives CASRNAGGKNIQYF.

Concerning this clonotype itself: Relative to the germline gene, one junction end is altered; a read error may explain this. V and J are TRBV5-5 and TRBJ2-7; 13 bases are shared with TRBD2. The J call is doubtful: the DNA matches TRBJ2-5 better. CDR1 and CDR2 (germline): SGHKS, YYEKEE (reference sequence). CDR3 length: 15 amino acids. CDR3 coding DNA: TGTGCCAGCAGCCGGACTAGCGGGGGACAAGGGACCCAGTACTTC. Its translation: CASSRTSGGQGTQYF.

The CDR3 DNA sequence: TGTGCCACCAGGGTCGACGGAATCACAGATACGCAGTATTTT. Amino acids: CATRVDGITDTQYF. V gene TRBV24-1 combines with J gene TRBJ2-3; D is uncertain. Germline lookup yields CDR1 KGHDR and CDR2 SFDVKD. The CDR3 has 14 amino acids. Trimming pared 7 bases from V and 2 bases from J, leaving 12 bases between.

This rearrangement joins TRBV4-1 to TRBJ2-1, with 8 bases aligning to TRBD2. Germline loops: CDR1 MGHRA, CDR2 YSYEKL. V gave up 4 bases and J gave up 6 bases; unmatched junction bases: 14. The CDR3 is 17 residues long. Here the CDR3 DNA reads TGCGCCAGCAGCCGTTTTGGGCGACTAGCGATAGTCAATGAGCAGTTCTTC. Translating it yields CASSRFGRLAIVNEQFF.

The rearrangement joins TRBV20-1 to TRBJ2-5, with a possible D match to TRBD1 (6 bases). The J call is uncertain, as TRBJ2-7 better fits the DNA end. The CDR3 runs 13 residues. CDR1 is DFQATT, CDR2 SNEGSKA, per germline (reference sequence). In DNA form, the CDR3 reads TGCAGTGCGCCTAAAACAGGGTTACACGAGCAGTACTTC. Protein product: CSAPKTGLHEQYF.

The V call is TRBV9, the J call TRBJ2-1, with 9 bases that match TRBD2. The V segment lost 3 bases and the J segment 7 bases; nucleotides outside the gene matches: 11. The CDR3 spans 16 residues. The germline V gene encodes CDR1 SGDLS and CDR2 YYNGEE. The CDR3, as DNA: TGTGCCAGCAGCGCCACCCTAGCGGGATTTCGGAATGAGCAGTTCTTC. It codes for CASSATLAGFRNEQFF. The full variable domain, rest sourced from reference TRBV9 and TRBJ2-1, is DSGVTQTPKHLITATGQRVTLRCSPRSGDLSVYWYQQSLDQGLQFLIQYYNGEERAKGNILERFSAQQFPDLHSELNLSSLELGDSALYFCASSATLAGFRNEQFFGPGTRLTVL.